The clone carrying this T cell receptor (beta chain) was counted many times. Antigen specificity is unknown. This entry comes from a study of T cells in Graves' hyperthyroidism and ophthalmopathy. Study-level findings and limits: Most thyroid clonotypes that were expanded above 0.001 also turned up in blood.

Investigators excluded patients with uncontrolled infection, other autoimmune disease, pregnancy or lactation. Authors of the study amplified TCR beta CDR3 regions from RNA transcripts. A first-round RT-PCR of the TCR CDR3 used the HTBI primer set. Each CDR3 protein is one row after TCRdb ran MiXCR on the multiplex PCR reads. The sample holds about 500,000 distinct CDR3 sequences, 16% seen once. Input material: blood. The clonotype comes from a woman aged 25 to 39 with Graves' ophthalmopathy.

CDR3 residues: CASSPGAGPHEQYF. CDR3 sequence (DNA): TGTGCCAGCTCACCTGGGGCAGGCCCCCACGAGCAGTACTTC. This chain joins TRBV18 and TRBJ2-7, with a possible D match to TRBD1 (5 bases). This CDR3 has 14 amino acids. V was pared by 3 bases and J by 5 bases, with 14 bases between. CDR1 KGHSH and CDR2 LQKENI come from the germline V gene.